This TCR beta chain emerged from a study of blood T cell repertoires in COVID-19. As originally analysed: Estimated nucleated cell counts came from reference gene primer amplification. Measured with immunoSEQ multiplex PCR; TCRdb has only the in-frame clones, and not every one. V and J calls plus clone size are reproduced from that table; the DNA served to infer D and trimming. The sample records about 430,000 clones, 70% to 90% being singletons. The participants were between about 18 and 90 years old and came from roughly 25 US areas. Participant-given clinical history determined each cohort assignment. This clone appeared a few times. With V trimmed by 2 bases and J by 0 bases, 8 bases remained unmatched. Per germline, CDR1 LGHDT and CDR2 YNNKEL (reference sequence). The CDR3 is made up of 18 amino acids.

Input material: PBMCs or T cells enriched from blood (not recorded which). The chain has TRBV3-1 (or the pseudogene TRBV3-2) and TRBJ1-3; TRBD1 aligns across 9 bases. This TCR was recovered from a woman aged 18 to 35 who had been exposed to COVID-19. CDR3 loop: CASSQPGQGALSGNTIYF. In DNA, the CDR3 is TGTGCCAGCAGCCAACCGGGACAGGGAGCCCTCTCTGGAAACACCATATATTTT.